Sequencing of this TCR beta chain was carried out in a study of blood T cells in healthy people across ages (dated by TCRdb to 2013 to 2016). For the study in its entirety: In model experiments, template switching captured about one uniquely barcoded TCR beta cDNA molecule for every two T cells. The study measured age-related changes in TCR beta repertoire diversity using deep sequencing normalized with unique cDNA molecular identifiers. The donors were divided into four age groups: young (average around 15 years), middle-aged (about 40), aged (around 59) and long-lived (82). Using the same blood draw, the study looked at two additional independent replicas of 1 million unique cDNA reads for two donors, one aged 18 to 29 and the other aged 80 or older.

Library preparation employed 5' RACE. TCRdb records Illumina HiSeq 2500 as the sequencer. The second PCR ran for roughly 7 to 12 cycles and used a J-beta primer mix along with a sample-barcoded 5' primer. A unique molecular identifier was introduced onto each TCR beta cDNA molecule by a template-switch 5' adaptor carrying 12 random nucleotides. At least 3 million CDR3-containing paired-end reads were obtained from each sample. First-strand cDNA was synthesized from all RNA with the Mint cDNA synthesis kit, primed by a TRBC-specific oligonucleotide. All cDNA was treated with uracil-DNA glycosylase and then went through a first 18-cycle PCR with the universal primers M1SS and BC2_uni_R. The paper's processing steps were these. Each sample was normalized by randomly selecting 1 million high-quality reads, each carrying a distinct molecular identifier. Instead of being binned into consensus sequences, reads that shared molecular identifiers were thrown out. CDR3 identification, clonotype clustering and error correction used MiTCR with a Q25 quality threshold and the strictest error-elimination algorithm. A nonparametric unseen species model with Euler transformation was used to estimate lower-bound total TCR beta diversity. TCRdb's own reprocessing of the public reads used fastp at Q25 and MiXCR and kept productive beta chains. Each record represents a unique CDR3 protein, reported with the most common genes and DNA among its rows. It is TCRdb's table, rather than the study itself, that gives the V and J calls and clone size. The sample data list more than 650,000 distinct CDR3 sequences, and under 30% of these were observed just once. The ten largest clones capture about 3% of the sample.

The CDR3 spans 19 residues, from the cysteine through the phenylalanine. Kept here is only the CDR3 DNA, which spans 57 bases and is read in frame from base 1. From the germline V gene (reference sequence), CDR1 is LGHDT and CDR2 is YNNKEL. Compared with germline, V lacks 0 bases and J lacks 1 base; bases without a gene match: 13. Systemically healthy Caucasian individuals from Russia, some 36 in total and aged roughly 6 to 100 years, were included as donors. Each donor gave approximately 9.4 milliliters of peripheral blood, drawn into EDTA-treated Vacutainer tubes. Ficoll-Paque density-gradient centrifugation was used to isolate PBMCs, with at least 7 million per sample. Total RNA, at least 6 micrograms per sample, was extracted from PBMCs with Trizol reagent. Naive CD45RAhigh/CD27high T cell percentages were measured by flow cytometry on a PBMC aliquot from every donor. Here is what the overall study found, with its caveats: Observed TCR beta diversity per million T cells fell roughly linearly with age, and a significant reduction was already apparent by age around 40. Donor CMV infection status was unknown, potentially confounding age-related changes in expanded clonotypes. Estimates of total diversity based on one million sequenced T cells were regarded as lower bounds and as underestimates. There was a strong correlation between observed TCR beta diversity and the percentage of naive T cells measured by flow cytometry. Since profiling was done on bulk unsorted PBMCs, naive and antigen-experienced compartments could not be conclusively compared. The long-lived group showed more naive CD4+ T cells, fewer expanded clones and increased TCR diversity than the aged group, suggesting age selection.

There are a few counts of this clonotype. Which antigen it targets is not known. One base away there is no much larger clone; base qualities are not given. These same records also appear under a second study, on T cells of mothers and their children. From that second study: Nine systemically healthy Caucasian individuals served as donors, namely three mothers together with their six children. cDNA synthesis consumed the entire amount of extracted RNA, loaded at approximately 1.6 ug RNA in each 15 ul reaction. In the second PCR, sample barcodes and 2-4 random nucleotides were introduced via the M1S primer. Each mother yielded over 8 million TCR beta CDR3 reads and each child about 3 million reads. Thymic selection shapes the output of TCR recombination in a similar way in related and unrelated pairs, and inherited differences have a minor effect. Related mother-child pairs always showed normalized repertoire overlap that was slightly higher than in unrelated mother-child pairs, though the difference was never significant. No persistent microchimeric T cell clones were detected, at a sensitivity of about 100 clones per million clonotypes. In the study, deep NGS was used to compare the TCR beta repertoires of mothers and children, and features distinguishing related mother-child pairs from unrelated individuals were sought. The mean age was about 37 +/- 4 years for the mothers and approximately 11 +/- 4 years for the children. Libraries were sequenced on Illumina HiSeq 2000 with 100+100 nt paired-end reads after adapter ligation with NEBNext reagents. To prevent cross-contamination, the mother and child libraries were prepared one month apart and sequenced in separate runs. Between roughly 500,000 and 2,100,000 distinct TCR beta clonotypes were identified per donor. Naive TCR beta clonotypes were estimated from low-frequency clonotypes matched to each donor's FACS-determined naive share, without sorting.

The sequence was obtained from a boy between 10 and 17 years old in good health. Recombination joined TRBV3-1 with TRBJ2-3; 7 of the junction bases match TRBD2. The sample comprised blood. CDR3 reads: CASSQEAPGKAGGTDTQYF. The sequenced DNA: TGTGCCAGCAGCCAAGAAGCCCCCGGGAAGGCGGGGGGCACAGATACGCAGTATTTT.